This T cell receptor (beta chain) was recovered during a study of response to subunit inactivated influenza vaccine. TCRdb fed the RT-PCR reads into MiXCR, producing one record per CDR3 protein. The table shows about 520,000 distinct CDR3 sequences, with around 7.7% occurring only once. This CDR3 is built from 15 residues. CDR1 is SGHAT and CDR2 is FQNNGV in the germline V gene. Trimming removed 5 bases at V and 2 bases at J, with 15 bases between. In its sample, this clonotype was seen a few times. The genes are TRBV11-2 and TRBJ1-1; a possible D gene is TRBD1 (6 bases). The clonotype comes from a man aged 50-75 years who received an inactivated influenza vaccine. The sequencing used PBMCs from blood, collected around 25 months after vaccination. The CDR3 coding sequence is TGTGCCAGCAGCCTAACGGACAGCGTAAACACTGAAGCTTTCTTT. Its protein product is CASSLTDSVNTEAFF. The variable domain in full, with the rest retrieved from reference TRBV11-2 and TRBJ1-1, is EAGVAQSPRYKIIEKRQSVAFWCNPISGHATLYWYQQILGQGPKLLIQFQNNGVVDDSQLPKDRFSAERLKGVDSTLKIQPAKLEDSAVYLCASSLTDSVNTEAFFGQGTRLTVV.